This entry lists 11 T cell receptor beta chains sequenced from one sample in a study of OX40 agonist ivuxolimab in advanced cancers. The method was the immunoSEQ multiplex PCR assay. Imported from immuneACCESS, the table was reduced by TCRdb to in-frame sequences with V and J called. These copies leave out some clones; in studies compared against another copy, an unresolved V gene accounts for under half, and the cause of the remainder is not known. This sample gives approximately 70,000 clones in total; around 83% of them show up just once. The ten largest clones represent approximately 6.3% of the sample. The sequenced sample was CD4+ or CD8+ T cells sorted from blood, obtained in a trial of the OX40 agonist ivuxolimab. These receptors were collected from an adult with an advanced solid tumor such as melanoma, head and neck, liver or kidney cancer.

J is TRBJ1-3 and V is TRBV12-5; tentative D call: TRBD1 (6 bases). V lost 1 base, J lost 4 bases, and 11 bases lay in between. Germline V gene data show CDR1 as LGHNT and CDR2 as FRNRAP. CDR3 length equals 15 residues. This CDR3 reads CASGLGQAGGNTIYF. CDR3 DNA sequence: TGTGCTAGTGGTTTGGGACAGGCTGGAGGAAACACCATATATTTT.

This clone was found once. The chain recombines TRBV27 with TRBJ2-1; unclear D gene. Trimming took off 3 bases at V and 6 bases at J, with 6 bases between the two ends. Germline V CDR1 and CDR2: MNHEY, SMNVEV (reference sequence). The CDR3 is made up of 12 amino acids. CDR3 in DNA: TGTGCCAGCAGTTTTTTTGGCAATGAGCAGTTCTTC. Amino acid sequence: CASSFFGNEQFF.

As DNA, the CDR3 is TGCGCCAGCATCAGGGTGTGGACTCTAGACTACGAGCAGTACTTC. Its translation: CASIRVWTLDYEQYF. This sequence joins TRBV10-1 and TRBJ2-7, with D perhaps being TRBD1 or TRBD2 (5 bases each). This CDR3 is built from 15 residues. The V end was cut by 7 bases, the J end by 3 bases, with 19 bases between. The germline V gene has CDR1 WNHNN and CDR2 SYGVQD (reference sequence).

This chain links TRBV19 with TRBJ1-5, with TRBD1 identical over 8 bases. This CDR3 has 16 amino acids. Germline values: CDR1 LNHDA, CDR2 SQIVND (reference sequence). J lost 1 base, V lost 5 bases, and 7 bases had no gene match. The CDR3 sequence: CASSERQGKSNQPQHF. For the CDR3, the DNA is TGTGCCAGTAGTGAACGACAGGGGAAGAGCAATCAGCCCCAGCATTTT.

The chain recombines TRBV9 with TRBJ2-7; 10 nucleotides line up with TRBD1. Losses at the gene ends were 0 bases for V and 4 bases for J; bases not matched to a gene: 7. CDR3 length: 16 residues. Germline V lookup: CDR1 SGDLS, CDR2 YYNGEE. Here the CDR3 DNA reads TGTGCCAGCAGCGTAGAAGATGACAGGGGGCCTTACGAGCAGTACGTC. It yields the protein CASSVEDDRGPYEQYV.

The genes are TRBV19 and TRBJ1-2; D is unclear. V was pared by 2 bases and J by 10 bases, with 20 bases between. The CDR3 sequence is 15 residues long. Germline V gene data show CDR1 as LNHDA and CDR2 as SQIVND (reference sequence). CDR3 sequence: CASSISRPDLYPYTF. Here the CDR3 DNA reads TGTGCCAGTAGTATAAGTCGGCCGGACCTTTACCCCTACACCTTC. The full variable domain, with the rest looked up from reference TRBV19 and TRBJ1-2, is DGGITQSPKYLFRKEGQNVTLSCEQNLNHDAMYWYRQDPGQGLRLIYYSQIVNDFQKGDIAEGYSVSREKKESFPLTVTSAQKNPTAFYLCASSISRPDLYPYTFGSGTRLTVV.

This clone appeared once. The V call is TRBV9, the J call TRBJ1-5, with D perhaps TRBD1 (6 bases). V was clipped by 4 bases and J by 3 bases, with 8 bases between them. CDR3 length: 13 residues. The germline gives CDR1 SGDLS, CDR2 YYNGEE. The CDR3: CASSRDTNQPQHF. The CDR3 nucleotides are TGTGCCAGCAGCCGGGACACCAATCAGCCCCAGCATTTT.

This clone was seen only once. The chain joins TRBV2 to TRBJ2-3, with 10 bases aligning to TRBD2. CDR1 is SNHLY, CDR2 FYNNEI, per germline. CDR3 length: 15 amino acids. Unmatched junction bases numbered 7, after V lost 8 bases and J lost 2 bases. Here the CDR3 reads CASGPGLAITDTQYF. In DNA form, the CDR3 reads TGTGCCAGCGGCCCGGGACTAGCGATCACAGATACGCAGTATTTT. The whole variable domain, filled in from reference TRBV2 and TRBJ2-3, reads EPEVTQTPSHQVTQMGQEVILRCVPISNHLYFYWYRQILGQKVEFLVSFYNNEISEKSEIFDDQFSVERPDGSNFTLKIRSTKLEDSAMYFCASGPGLAITDTQYFGPGTRLTVL.

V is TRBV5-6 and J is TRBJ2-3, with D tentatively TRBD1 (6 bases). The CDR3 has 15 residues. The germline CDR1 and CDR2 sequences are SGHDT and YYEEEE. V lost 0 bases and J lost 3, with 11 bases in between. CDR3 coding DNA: TGTGCCAGCAGCTTGGTTGTCACAGGGACAGATACGCAGTATTTT. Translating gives CASSLVVTGTDTQYF.

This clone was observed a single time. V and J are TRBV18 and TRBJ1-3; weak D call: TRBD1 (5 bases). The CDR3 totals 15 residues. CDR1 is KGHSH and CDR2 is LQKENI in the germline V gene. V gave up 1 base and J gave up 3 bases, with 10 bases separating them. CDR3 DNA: TGTGCCAGCTCACCACGCGGGGCGATTGGAAACACCATATATTTT. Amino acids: CASSPRGAIGNTIYF.

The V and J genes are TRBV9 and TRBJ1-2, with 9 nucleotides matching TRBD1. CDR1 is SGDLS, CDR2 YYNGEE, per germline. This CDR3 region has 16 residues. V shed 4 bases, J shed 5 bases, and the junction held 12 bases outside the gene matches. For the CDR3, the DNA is TGTGCCAGCAGCCCACCACCAACACAGGGGGCTTATGGCTACACCTTC. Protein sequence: CASSPPPTQGAYGYTF.